These 5 T cell receptor beta chains share one sample of origin, sequenced in a study of radiotherapy plus CTLA-4 blockade in lung cancer. Repertoires were generated with immunoSEQ multiplex PCR, while TCRdb's copy carries only in-frame clones and drops some. The sample contains about 98,000 clones, 75% to 90% of which appear only once. This material consisted of peripheral blood, taken from a patient treated with radiotherapy plus ipilimumab. These receptors were obtained from a human donor with non-small cell lung cancer who had a partial response to radiotherapy plus ipilimumab.

J is TRBJ1-4 and V is TRBV5-4, with D perhaps TRBD1 (6 bases). Trimming removed 4 bases at V and 14 bases at J, with 18 bases between. Per the germline V gene, CDR1 is SGHNT and CDR2 is YYREEE (reference sequence). The CDR3 totals 13 residues. This CDR3 is CASSLNRDPALFF. CDR3 DNA sequence: TGTGCCAGCAGCCTTAACAGGGATCCGGCCCTGTTTTTT.

Note on this clone: Other nucleotide sequences in the sample specify the same CDR3. The J gene is TRBJ2-2, the V gene TRBV4-1; no reliable D call. Germline V lookup: CDR1 MGHRA, CDR2 YSYEKL. The CDR3 spans 14 residues. V gave up 4 bases and J gave up 3 bases, with 9 bases separating them. The CDR3 DNA reads as TGCGCCAGCAGCCTAATGTCCGACACCGGGGAGCTGTTTTTT. It specifies CASSLMSDTGELFF.

Only one count was recorded for this clone. The chain links TRBV28 to TRBJ2-5, with D perhaps TRBD1 (6 bases). Looked up from germline, CDR1 is MDHEN and CDR2 is SYDVKM. This CDR3 comprises 14 residues. Trimming stripped 5 bases from V and 5 bases from J, with 15 bases between. This CDR3 is CASSGGTRRETQYF. CDR3 nucleotide sequence: TGTGCCAGCAGTGGGGGCACAAGGAGGGAGACCCAGTACTTC.

The chain employs TRBV2 and TRBJ2-1; weak D call: TRBD1 (5 bases). Germline V CDR1 and CDR2: SNHLY, FYNNEI. Trimming took off 1 base at V and 0 bases at J, with 19 bases between the two ends. The CDR3 has 19 residues. This chain's CDR3 is CASSEGQLRGISSYNEQFF. As DNA, the CDR3 is TGTGCCAGCAGTGAAGGCCAGCTAAGGGGAATTAGCTCCTACAATGAGCAGTTCTTC.

The chain couples TRBV7-3 to TRBJ2-7; D gene unclear. V lost 0 bases and J 4 bases, leaving 7 bases between the germline ends. CDR1 SGHTA and CDR2 FQGTGA come from the germline V gene. The CDR3 consists of 13 residues. CDR3 loop: CASSLTRGYEQYF. CDR3 in DNA: TGTGCCAGCAGCTTAACGCGAGGATACGAGCAGTACTTC.